Below, 21 T cell receptor beta chains from the same sample are listed, as sequenced in a study of blood T cell repertoires in COVID-19. TCRdb keeps only in-frame clones here, not all; method: immunoSEQ multiplex PCR. The table has fewer than 250,000 clones, about 90% seen once; the top ten hold under 1.5%. Sequencing was carried out using peripheral blood. The receptors stem from a man younger than 45 with acute or convalescent COVID-19.

This rearrangement joins TRBV28 to TRBJ2-7; TRBD1 matches at 7 bases. Germline CDR1 reads MDHEN; CDR2 reads SYDVKM. With V trimmed by 7 bases and J by 2 bases, 14 bases remained unmatched. The CDR3 has 16 residues. In DNA form, the CDR3 reads TGTGCCAGCAAACCCTCACCGGGACAGAATACCTACGAGCAGTACTTC. Amino acids: CASKPSPGQNTYEQYF. Based on the CDR3 plus reference TRBV28 and TRBJ2-7, the full variable domain is DVKVTQSSRYLVKRTGEKVFLECVQDMDHENMFWYRQDPGLGLRLIYFSYDVKMKEKGDIPEGYSVSREKKERFSLILESASTNQTSMYLCASKPSPGQNTYEQYFGPGTRLTVT.

The chain recombines TRBV19 with TRBJ2-5, with D perhaps matching TRBD1 (5 bases). Per germline, CDR1 LNHDA and CDR2 SQIVND (reference sequence). CDR3 length: 15 amino acids. V was shortened by 5 bases and J by 3 bases, with 16 bases between the two germline ends. This CDR3 reads CASSLRAGQEETQYF. The DNA for the CDR3 is TGTGCCAGTAGTCTACGGGCCGGACAAGAAGAGACCCAGTACTTC. Looking up the rest from reference TRBV19 and TRBJ2-5 gives the full variable domain: DGGITQSPKYLFRKEGQNVTLSCEQNLNHDAMYWYRQDPGQGLRLIYYSQIVNDFQKGDIAEGYSVSREKKESFPLTVTSAQKNPTAFYLCASSLRAGQEETQYFGPGTRLLVL.

The gene calls are TRBV7-3 and TRBJ2-1; 14 bases line up with TRBD2. The trim removed 7 bases at V and 8 bases at J, leaving 10 bases unmatched. CDR1 and CDR2 from the germline V gene are SGHTA and FQGTGA. This CDR3 contains 16 residues. The CDR3 DNA reads TGTGCCAGCACACCGGGACTAGCGGGGGCTATTGATGAGCAGTTCTTC. This gives the protein CASTPGLAGAIDEQFF.

This rearrangement joins TRBV2 to TRBJ1-3; D remains ambiguous. This CDR3 region has 13 residues. The V gene's germline CDR1 is SNHLY and CDR2 FYNNEI. The V end lost 7 bases, the J end lost 0 bases, and 7 bases lay between the germline ends. CDR3 nucleotide sequence: TGTGCCAGCAATGGCAACTCTGGAAACACCATATATTTT. Protein product: CASNGNSGNTIYF.

This chain connects TRBV15 to TRBJ1-2, with 10 bases that match TRBD1. Germline V gene lookup returns CDR1 LNHNV and CDR2 YYDKDF (reference sequence). Trimming took 2 bases from V and 5 from J; bases not matched to a gene: 5. The CDR3 covers 15 residues. CDR3 amino acids: CATSRRTGGQYGYTF. The CDR3 DNA is TGTGCCACCAGCAGAAGGACAGGGGGTCAATATGGCTACACCTTC.

V is TRBV29-1 and J is TRBJ1-2; possibly TRBD1 for D (6 bases). Germline lookup yields CDR1 SQVTM and CDR2 ANQGSEA. The V end lost 4 bases, the J end lost 2 bases, and 8 bases lay between the germline ends. The CDR3 consists of 12 residues. The DNA of the CDR3 is TGCAGCGTTGCCAGGGGAAACTATGGCTACACCTTC. Protein: CSVARGNYGYTF. Complete variable domain (other parts from reference TRBV29-1 and TRBJ1-2): SAVISQKPSRDICQRGTSLTIQCQVDSQVTMMFWYRQQPGQSLTLIATANQGSEATYESGFVIDKFPISRPNLTFSTLTVSNMSPEDSSIYLCSVARGNYGYTFGSGTRLTVV.

The chain joins TRBV28 to TRBJ2-3, with 8 nucleotides matching TRBD2. Germline assignment: CDR1 MDHEN and CDR2 SYDVKM. The CDR3 runs to 16 residues. J gave up 2 bases and V 5 bases, and 9 bases lay outside the gene matches. This CDR3 is CASSRAQRGHTDTQYF. DNA of the CDR3: TGTGCCAGCAGTCGCGCCCAGCGGGGGCACACAGATACGCAGTATTTT.

The rearrangement joins TRBV5-4 to TRBJ2-2; 7 positions match TRBD2. Trimming took 3 bases from V and 5 from J; bases not matched to a gene: 10. Germline V gene lookup returns CDR1 SGHNT and CDR2 YYREEE (reference sequence). The CDR3 has 16 residues. CDR3 protein: CASSYIAGAGTGELFF. The CDR3 nucleotides are TGTGCCAGCAGCTACATAGCGGGCGCGGGTACCGGGGAGCTGTTTTTT.

This chain connects TRBV6-5 to TRBJ1-5, with 8 bases lining up with TRBD1. CDR3 length: 14 residues. The V and J ends lost 6 bases and 7 bases, in that order; junction bases with no gene match: 8. Germline-derived CDR1 and CDR2 are MNHEY and SVGAGI. The DNA of the CDR3 is TGTGCCAGCAGGACCGACAGGGGTGGACAGCCCCAGCATTTT. This translates into CASRTDRGGQPQHF.

This clone was detected once. The J gene is TRBJ2-7, the V gene TRBV6-5; possible D gene TRBD2, 7 bases. Germline-derived CDR1 and CDR2 are MNHEY and SVGAGI. V was pared by 4 bases and J by 7 bases, with 17 bases between. The CDR3 runs 14 residues. CDR3: CASSFGGPPGEQYF. CDR3 DNA sequence: TGTGCCAGCAGTTTCGGGGGGCCCCCGGGGGAGCAGTACTTC.

The J gene is TRBJ1-4, the V gene TRBV5-4; 12 bases line up with TRBD1. The germline V gene encodes CDR1 SGHNT and CDR2 YYREEE (reference sequence). V lost 4 bases, J lost 8 bases, and 6 bases stayed unmatched. This CDR3 comprises 15 residues. For the CDR3, the DNA is TGTGCCAGCAGCCTGGGACAGGGGGCGGGAGAAAAACTGTTTTTT. It codes for CASSLGQGAGEKLFF.

This clone was recorded only once. The chain links TRBV29-1 to TRBJ2-7, with D perhaps matching TRBD2 (6 bases). This CDR3 contains 12 residues. Germline V gene data show CDR1 as SQVTM and CDR2 as ANQGSEA. V lost 7 bases and J 5 bases, leaving 15 bases between the germline ends. CDR3 sequence: CSASAGRNEQYF. Here the CDR3 DNA reads TGCAGCGCTAGCGCGGGCAGGAACGAGCAGTACTTC.

The chain links TRBV6-5 to TRBJ1-5; tentatively, D is TRBD1 (6 bases). Germline V gene lookup returns CDR1 MNHEY and CDR2 SVGAGI. V lost 9 bases to trimming and J lost 3 bases, with 12 bases between them. This CDR3 contains 13 residues. DNA for the CDR3: TGTGCCAGTAAACAGGGAAACAATCAGCCCCAGCATTTT. The encoded protein is CASKQGNNQPQHF.

This chain links TRBV30 with TRBJ2-3, with 8 bases matching TRBD2. The CDR3 length is 14 residues. Looked up from germline, CDR1 is GTSNPN and CDR2 is SVGIG (reference sequence). The V segment lost 0 bases and the J segment 5 bases; nucleotides outside the gene matches: 4. CDR3 sequence (DNA): TGTGCCTGGAGTGTACTTGCGGGGGGAGATACGCAGTATTTT. Its protein is CAWSVLAGGDTQYF. Based on the CDR3 plus reference TRBV30 and TRBJ2-3, the full variable domain is SQTIHQWPATLVQPVGSPLSLECTVEGTSNPNLYWYRQAAGRGLQLLFYSVGIGQISSEVPQNLSASRPQDRQFILSSKKLLLSDSGFYLCAWSVLAGGDTQYFGPGTRLTVL.

The V and J genes are TRBV7-9 and TRBJ1-1, with 7 nucleotides matching TRBD1. Germline-derived CDR1 and CDR2 are SEHNR and FQNEAQ (reference sequence). The CDR3 is 15 amino acids. V shed 5 bases and J 2 bases; nucleotides not matched to a gene: 8. The DNA of the CDR3 is TGTGCCAGCAGCCCCAGGAGGGACAGCAACACTGAAGCTTTCTTT. This sequence encodes CASSPRRDSNTEAFF.

This chain links TRBV29-1 with TRBJ1-5, with D perhaps TRBD1 (5 bases). Per germline, CDR1 SQVTM and CDR2 ANQGSEA. The CDR3 has 14 residues. V was clipped by 6 bases and J by 5 bases, with 17 bases between them. This chain's CDR3 is CSVVQSIQDQPQHF. Written as DNA, the CDR3 is TGCAGCGTCGTCCAAAGTATACAGGATCAGCCCCAGCATTTT.

This clone was observed a few times. The rearrangement joins TRBV5-1 to TRBJ2-7; D is possibly TRBD1 (5 bases). The V and J ends lost 4 bases and 2 bases respectively, with 10 bases between them. The CDR3 totals 13 residues. Germline lookup yields CDR1 SGHRS and CDR2 YFSETQ. The CDR3 spells CASSPQGTYEQYF. The CDR3 coding sequence is TGCGCCAGCAGCCCCCAGGGTACCTACGAGCAGTACTTC.

V is TRBV5-4 and J is TRBJ2-7; perhaps TRBD2 as D (5 bases). The CDR3 contains 12 residues. Germline V gene sequence: CDR1 SGHNT, CDR2 YYREEE (reference sequence). V was trimmed by 4 bases and J by 3 bases, leaving 8 bases between them. The CDR3 DNA reads as TGTGCCAGCAGCATCGGGATCTACGAGCAGTACTTC. It codes for CASSIGIYEQYF.

The chain joins TRBV7-2 to TRBJ2-5, with D perhaps TRBD1 (6 bases). V lost 1 base to trimming and J lost 2 bases, with 11 bases between them. In germline, CDR1 is SGHTA, CDR2 FQGNSA. The CDR3 has 15 amino acids. CDR3 in DNA: TGTGCCAGCAGCTTAGTATGGGGGCTACAAGAGACCCAGTACTTC. Translation: CASSLVWGLQETQYF.

The rearrangement links TRBV5-1 to TRBJ2-1; the match to TRBD1 covers 9 bases. Per the germline V gene, CDR1 is SGHRS and CDR2 is YFSETQ. V lost 4 bases, J lost 7 bases, and 15 bases stayed unmatched. The CDR3 runs to 17 residues. The CDR3 loop is CASSGRDRDSYGNEQFF. The CDR3 DNA is TGCGCCAGCAGCGGCCGGGACAGGGACTCCTATGGGAATGAGCAGTTCTTC.

This chain joins TRBV28 and TRBJ1-1; a weak D match, TRBD1 (5 bases). V gave up 8 bases and J gave up 6 bases, with 16 bases separating them. Germline V gives CDR1 MDHEN, CDR2 SYDVKM. The CDR3 loop spans 13 amino acids. The CDR3 nucleotides are TGTGCCAGCTCCCCGGGGGTTGAACCTGAAGCTTTCTTT. Translated: CASSPGVEPEAFF. The full variable domain, in which reference TRBV28 and TRBJ1-1 provide the parts outside the CDR3, is DVKVTQSSRYLVKRTGEKVFLECVQDMDHENMFWYRQDPGLGLRLIYFSYDVKMKEKGDIPEGYSVSREKKERFSLILESASTNQTSMYLCASSPGVEPEAFFGQGTRLTVV.